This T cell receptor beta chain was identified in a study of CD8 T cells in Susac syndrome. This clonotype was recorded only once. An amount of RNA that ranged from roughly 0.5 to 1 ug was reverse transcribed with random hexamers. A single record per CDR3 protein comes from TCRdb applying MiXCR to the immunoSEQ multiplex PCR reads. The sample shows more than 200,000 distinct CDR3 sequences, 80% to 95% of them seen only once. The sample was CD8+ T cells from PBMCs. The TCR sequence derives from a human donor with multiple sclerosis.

CDR3 in amino acids: CASSEWDGRTEAFF. CDR3 nucleotide sequence: TGTGCCAGCAGTGAATGGGACGGAAGGACTGAAGCTTTCTTT. This sequence joins TRBV25-1 and TRBJ1-1, with D maybe TRBD1 (5 bases). V lost 1 base and J lost 5, with 11 bases in between. The length of the CDR3 is 14 residues. Germline V gene data show CDR1 as MGHDK and CDR2 as SYGVNS.